Following are 2 T cell receptor beta chains from one sample sequenced in a study of blood T cells in healthy people across ages. Alongside a J-beta primer mix, a sample-barcoded 5' primer served in a second PCR lasting about 6 to 11 cycles. One entry per CDR3 protein results from TCRdb running MiXCR on the 5' RACE reads. The table lists fewer than 900,000 distinct CDR3 sequences, roughly 34% of them singletons, with under 15% in the top ten. Sequenced: blood. The source of these receptors is a man between 18 and 29 years old in good health.

This clonotype was recorded at least ten times. The V gene is TRBV19, the J gene TRBJ2-1; 7 bases fit TRBD1. V lost 10 bases to trimming and J lost 0 bases; unmatched junction nucleotides: 9. Germline CDR1 reads LNHDA; CDR2 reads SQIVND (reference sequence). The CDR3 spans 15 residues. The CDR3 sequence is CATEQGISSYNEQFF. CDR3 nucleotide sequence: TGTGCCACCGAACAGGGGATTAGCTCCTACAATGAGCAGTTCTTC.

This clonotype was seen a handful of times. The chain joins TRBV7-2 to TRBJ2-1; D ambiguous. The CDR3 has 12 amino acids. Trimming removed 1 base from V and 13 bases from J, with 11 bases in between. Germline V gene lookup returns CDR1 SGHTA and CDR2 FQGNSA. The CDR3 bases are TGTGCCAGCAGCTTAGATCGCGAGACCCAGTTCTTC. Translated: CASSLDRETQFF. The full variable domain, completed using reference TRBV7-2 and TRBJ2-1, is GAGVSQSPSNKVTEKGKDVELRCDPISGHTALYWYRQSLGQGLEFLIYFQGNSAPDKSGLPSDRFSAERTGGSVSTLTIQRTQQEDSAVYLCASSLDRETQFFGPGTRLTVL.